Listed here is a single T cell receptor beta chain. Antigen: not known. The data were obtained in a study of cytomegalovirus exposure and HLA in healthy donors. Background on the study: Around 80 million unique TCR sequences came from HLA-typed donors in an early release.

Study outcomes and limitations: Some V segments (TRBV6-2 and TRBV6-3 among them) were excluded as indistinguishable.

Trimming cost V 5 bases and J 8 bases; bases outside gene matches: 11. The V gene's germline CDR1 is MNHNY and CDR2 SVGAGI (reference sequence). The CDR3 runs to 14 residues. The PCR employed 60 Vbeta primers together with 13 Jbeta primers. The method was immunoSEQ multiplex PCR; TCRdb's version includes in-frame clones alone and lacks a portion of them. The sample has over 50,000 clones, roughly 90% seen once. This clonotype was sampled from a young man in good health and CMV-seropositive. V gene TRBV6-6 combines with J gene TRBJ2-7; 8 bases match TRBD1. Sequenced material: PBMCs. The CDR3 DNA reads TGTGCCAGCAGTACGACAGGGGTGATGTGCAAGCAGTACTTC. Protein: CASSTTGVMCKQYF.